These 12 T cell receptor beta chains came from one sample sequenced in a study of PD-L1 blockade in urothelial cancer (dated 2017 in TCRdb). The library was generated by the immunoSEQ multiplex PCR assay. What TCRdb holds here is the immuneACCESS table cut down to in-frame rearrangements. Part of the clones is not present; checked against another copy, under half of the missing clones reflect an unresolved V gene, and the others are unexplained. The sample records around 66,000 clones, around nine tenths of which are singletons. 11% of the sample comes from the top ten. The time point label corresponds to: peripheral blood 6 weeks after treatment start. The sequenced sample was PBMCs, obtained around atezolizumab (anti-PD-L1) treatment. These receptors all stem from a man in his sixties with urothelial cancer.

This clone was recorded once. The chain is built from TRBV7-9 and TRBJ2-5; D perhaps matches TRBD2 (5 bases). The length of the CDR3 is 16 residues. V shed 1 base and J shed 2 bases, with 14 bases lying between them. Per germline, CDR1 SEHNR and CDR2 FQNEAQ (reference sequence). The CDR3: CASSLGMASRQETQYF. The CDR3 DNA reads TGTGCCAGCAGCTTAGGTATGGCTAGCCGACAAGAGACCCAGTACTTC.

The chain links TRBV9 to TRBJ2-1, with 9 bases aligning to TRBD2. J was trimmed by 6 bases and V by 4 bases; bases with no gene match: 8. The CDR3 is 15 residues long. In germline, CDR1 is SGDLS, CDR2 YYNGEE. The chain's CDR3 is CASSPTSGYGNEQFF. CDR3 DNA sequence: TGTGCCAGCAGCCCAACTAGCGGGTACGGCAATGAGCAGTTCTTC.

About this clone itself: The sample holds other DNA sequences that translate to the same CDR3. V gene TRBV5-1 combines with J gene TRBJ2-1, with a weak D call TRBD2 (6 bases). The CDR3 totals 15 residues. Trimming removed 4 bases at V and 0 bases at J, with 11 bases between. The V gene's germline CDR1 is SGHRS and CDR2 YFSETQ. The CDR3 DNA follows: TGCGCCAGCAGCCTCGGGGGTAGCTCCTACAATGAGCAGTTCTTC. It is translated as CASSLGGSSYNEQFF. Full variable domain (remainder filled in from reference TRBV5-1 and TRBJ2-1): KAGVTQTPRYLIKTRGQQVTLSCSPISGHRSVSWYQQTPGQGLQFLFEYFSETQRNKGNFPGRFSGRQFSNSRSEMNVSTLELGDSALYLCASSLGGSSYNEQFFGPGTRLTVL.

The chain uses TRBV13 and TRBJ1-2; D may be TRBD1 (5 bases). This CDR3 is built from 15 residues. CDR1 is PRHDT and CDR2 is FYEKMQ in the germline V gene (reference sequence). V lost 5 bases to trimming and J lost 4 bases, with 17 bases between them. CDR3 region: CASSQMGRLGYGYTF. CDR3 DNA sequence: TGTGCCAGCAGCCAGATGGGGCGCCTAGGCTATGGCTACACCTTC.

This chain uses TRBV19 with TRBJ2-7; 7 bases map to TRBD2. The CDR3 runs 14 residues. V was clipped by 10 bases and J by 0 bases; unmatched bases: 9. Per germline, CDR1 LNHDA and CDR2 SQIVND (reference sequence). The CDR3 region has the DNA TGTGCCACCCAAAGCGGGACCAGCTCCTACGAGCAGTACTTC. It translates to CATQSGTSSYEQYF.

This clone was seen only once. The chain recombines TRBV14 with TRBJ2-3, with D tentatively TRBD1 (6 bases). The length of the CDR3 is 15 residues. Between the trimmed V and J ends, which lost 4 bases and 7 bases, there was a span of 18 bases. Germline V gene lookup returns CDR1 SGHDN and CDR2 FVKESK. The DNA for the CDR3 is TGTGCCAGCAGCCCGCAGGGGTTGGCGAGCTATACGCAGTATTTT. Protein sequence: CASSPQGLASYTQYF.

The chain couples TRBV10-3 to TRBJ2-7; 10 positions agree with TRBD1. The length of the CDR3 is 14 residues. Trimming took 4 bases from V and 6 from J; bases not matched to a gene: 6. CDR1 ENHRY and CDR2 SYGVKD come from the germline V gene. The CDR3 DNA sequence: TGTGCCATCAGTGGAAGGGACAGGGGAGGCGAGCAGTACTTC. This translates into CAISGRDRGGEQYF.

This clone was counted many times. The chain combines TRBV19 with TRBJ1-5; 7 bases align to TRBD1. The germline V gene has CDR1 LNHDA and CDR2 SQIVND (reference sequence). The CDR3 is 14 amino acids. V was clipped by 7 bases and J by 6 bases; unmatched bases: 9. In DNA form, the CDR3 reads TGTGCCAGTAAATCAAGGGGGCAAAGTCAGCCCCAGCATTTT. Its translation: CASKSRGQSQPQHF.

The V gene is TRBV5-8, the J gene TRBJ2-7; 7 nucleotides align to TRBD2. There are 15 residues in the CDR3. V trimming: 0 bases; J trimming: 6 bases; junction bases outside the gene matches: 9. The V gene's germline CDR1 is SGHTS and CDR2 YDEGEE. In DNA, the CDR3 is TGTGCCAGCAGCTTGGGAGCGGGAAGTTTCGGCGAGCAGTACTTC. The encoded protein is CASSLGAGSFGEQYF. Drawing the rest from reference TRBV5-8 and TRBJ2-7, the complete variable domain is EAGVTQSPTHLIKTRGQQATLRCSPISGHTSVYWYQQALGLGLQFLLWYDEGEERNRGNFPPRFSGRQFPNYSSELNVNALELEDSALYLCASSLGAGSFGEQYFGPGTRLTVT.

The chain combines TRBV11-3 with TRBJ2-5, with D perhaps TRBD1 (5 bases). In germline, CDR1 is SGHNT, CDR2 YENEEA. This CDR3 region has 14 residues. V gave up 4 bases and J gave up 0 bases, with 9 bases separating them. The chain's CDR3 is CASSSTGYQETQYF. CDR3 coding DNA: TGTGCCAGCAGCTCAACAGGTTACCAAGAGACCCAGTACTTC.

The genes are TRBV7-9 and TRBJ2-7; 10 positions match TRBD2. Germline values: CDR1 SEHNR, CDR2 FQNEAQ (reference sequence). This CDR3 has 16 residues. Trimming took 1 base from V and 3 from J; bases not matched to a gene: 6. The CDR3 DNA follows: TGTGCCAGCAGCTTAGGGCTTGGGACTAGCGTCTACGAGCAGTACTTC. Translated, it gives CASSLGLGTSVYEQYF.

The chain couples TRBV28 to TRBJ1-2; possibly TRBD1 for D (5 bases). The germline V gene encodes CDR1 MDHEN and CDR2 SYDVKM. The CDR3 is 16 residues long. V was cut by 9 bases and J by 2 bases, with 22 bases left in between. CDR3 loop: CASGLYRDSKNYGYTF. CDR3 bases: TGTGCCAGTGGTCTTTATAGAGACAGCAAGAACTATGGCTACACCTTC.